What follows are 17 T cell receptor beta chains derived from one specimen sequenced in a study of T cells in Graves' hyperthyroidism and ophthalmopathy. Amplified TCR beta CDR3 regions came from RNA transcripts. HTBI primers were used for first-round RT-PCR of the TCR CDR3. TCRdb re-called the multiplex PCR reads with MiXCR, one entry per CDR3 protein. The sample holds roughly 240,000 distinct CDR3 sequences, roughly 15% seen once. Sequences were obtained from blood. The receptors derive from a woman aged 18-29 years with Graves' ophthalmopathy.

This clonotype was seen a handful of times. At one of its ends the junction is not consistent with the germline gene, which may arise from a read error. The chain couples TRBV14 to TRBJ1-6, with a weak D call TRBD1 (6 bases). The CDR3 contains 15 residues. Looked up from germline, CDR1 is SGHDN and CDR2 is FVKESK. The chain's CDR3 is CACSQGRGFNSPLHF. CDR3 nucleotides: TGTGCCTGCAGCCAAGGGAGGGGGTTCAATTCACCCCTCCACTTT.

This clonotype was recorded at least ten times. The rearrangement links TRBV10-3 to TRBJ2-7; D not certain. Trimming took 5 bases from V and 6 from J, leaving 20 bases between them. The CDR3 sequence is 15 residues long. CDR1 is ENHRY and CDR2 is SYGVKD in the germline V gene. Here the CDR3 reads CAISNKGSQKGEQYF. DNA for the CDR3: TGTGCCATCAGTAATAAGGGATCACAAAAGGGCGAGCAGTACTTC.

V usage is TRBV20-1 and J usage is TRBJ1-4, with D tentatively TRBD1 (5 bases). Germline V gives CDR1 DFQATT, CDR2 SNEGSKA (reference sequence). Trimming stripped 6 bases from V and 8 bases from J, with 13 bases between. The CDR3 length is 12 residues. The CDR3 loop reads CSAPGRREKLFF. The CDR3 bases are TGCAGTGCCCCGGGACGGAGAGAAAAACTGTTTTTT.

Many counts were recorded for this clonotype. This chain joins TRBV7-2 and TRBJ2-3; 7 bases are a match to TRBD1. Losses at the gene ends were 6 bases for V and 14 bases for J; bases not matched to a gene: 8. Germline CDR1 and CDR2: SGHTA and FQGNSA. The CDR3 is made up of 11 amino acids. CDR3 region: CASSDRVSSYF. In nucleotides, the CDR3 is TGTGCCAGCAGTGACAGGGTGTCTTCGTATTTT.

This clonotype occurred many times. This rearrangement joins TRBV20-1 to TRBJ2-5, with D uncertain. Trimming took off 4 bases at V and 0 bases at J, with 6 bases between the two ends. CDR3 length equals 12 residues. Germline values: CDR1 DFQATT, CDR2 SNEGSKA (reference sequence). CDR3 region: CSANTNQETQYF. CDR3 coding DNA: TGCAGTGCTAACACCAACCAAGAGACCCAGTACTTC.

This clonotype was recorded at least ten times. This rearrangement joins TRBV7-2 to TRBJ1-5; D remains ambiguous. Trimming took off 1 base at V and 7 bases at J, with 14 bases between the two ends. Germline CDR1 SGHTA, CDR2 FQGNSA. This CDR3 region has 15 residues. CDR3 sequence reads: CASSLGAGLEQPQHF. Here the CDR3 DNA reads TGTGCCAGCAGCTTAGGGGCGGGTTTGGAACAGCCCCAGCATTTT.

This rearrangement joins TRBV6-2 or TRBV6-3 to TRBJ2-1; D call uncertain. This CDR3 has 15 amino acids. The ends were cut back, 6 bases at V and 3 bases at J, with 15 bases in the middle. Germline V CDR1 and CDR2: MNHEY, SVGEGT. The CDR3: CASSPTGPRYNEQFF. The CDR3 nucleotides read TGTGCCAGCAGCCCGACTGGACCGCGCTACAATGAGCAGTTCTTC.

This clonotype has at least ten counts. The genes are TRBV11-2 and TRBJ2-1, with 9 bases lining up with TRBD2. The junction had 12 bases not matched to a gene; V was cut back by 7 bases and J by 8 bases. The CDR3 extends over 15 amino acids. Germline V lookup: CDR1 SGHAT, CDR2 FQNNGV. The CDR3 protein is CASTGVVAGAHEQFF. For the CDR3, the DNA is TGTGCCAGCACCGGGGTGGTAGCGGGAGCCCATGAGCAGTTCTTC.

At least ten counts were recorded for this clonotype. The CDR3 loop is CASSPLGGTEAFF. The DNA for the CDR3 is TGTGCCAGCAGCCCTCTCGGAGGCACTGAAGCTTTCTTT. The chain uses TRBV27 and TRBJ1-1; D not certain. CDR3 size: 13 residues. Germline V gene data show CDR1 as MNHEY and CDR2 as SMNVEV (reference sequence). Trimming removed 6 bases at V and 4 bases at J, with 12 bases between.

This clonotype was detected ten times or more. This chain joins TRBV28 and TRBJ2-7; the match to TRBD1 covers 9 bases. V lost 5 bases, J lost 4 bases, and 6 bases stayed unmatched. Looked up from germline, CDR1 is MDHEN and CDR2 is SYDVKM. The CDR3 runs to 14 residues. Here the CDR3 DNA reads TGTGCCAGCAGTCTACAGGGGGCAGGGTACGAGCAGTACTTC. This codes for CASSLQGAGYEQYF.

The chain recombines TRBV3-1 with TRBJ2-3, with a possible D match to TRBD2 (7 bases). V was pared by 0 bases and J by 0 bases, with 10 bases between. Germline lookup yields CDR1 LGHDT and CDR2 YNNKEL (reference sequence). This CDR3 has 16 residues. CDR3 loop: CASSQESGTSTDTQYF. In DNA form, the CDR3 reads TGTGCCAGCAGCCAAGAGAGCGGGACAAGCACAGATACGCAGTATTTT.

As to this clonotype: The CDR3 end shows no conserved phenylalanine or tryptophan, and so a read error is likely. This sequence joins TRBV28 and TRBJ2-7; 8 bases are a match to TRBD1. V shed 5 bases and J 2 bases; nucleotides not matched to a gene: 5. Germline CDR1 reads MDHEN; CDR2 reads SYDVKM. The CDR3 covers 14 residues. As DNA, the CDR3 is TGTGCCAGCAGTACTCGGACAGGGACCTACGAGCAGTACTCC. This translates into CASSTRTGTYEQYS.

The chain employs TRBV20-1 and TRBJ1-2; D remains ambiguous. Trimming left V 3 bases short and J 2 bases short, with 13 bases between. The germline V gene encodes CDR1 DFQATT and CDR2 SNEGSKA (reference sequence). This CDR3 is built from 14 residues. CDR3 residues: CSASPGLGNYGYTF. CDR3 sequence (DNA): TGCAGTGCTAGCCCGGGCCTGGGGAACTATGGCTACACCTTC.

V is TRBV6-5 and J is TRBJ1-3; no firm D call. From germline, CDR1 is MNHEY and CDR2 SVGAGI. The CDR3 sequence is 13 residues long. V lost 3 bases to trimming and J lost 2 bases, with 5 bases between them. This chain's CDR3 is CASSYGPGNTIYF. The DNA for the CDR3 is TGTGCCAGCAGTTATGGCCCTGGAAACACCATATATTTT.

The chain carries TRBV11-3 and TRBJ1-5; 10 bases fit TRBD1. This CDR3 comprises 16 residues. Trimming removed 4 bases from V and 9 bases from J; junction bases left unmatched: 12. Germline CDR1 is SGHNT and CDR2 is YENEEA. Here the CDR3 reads CASSYPLRDRGTPQHF. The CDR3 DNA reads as TGTGCCAGCAGCTACCCCCTCCGGGACAGGGGAACGCCCCAGCATTTT.

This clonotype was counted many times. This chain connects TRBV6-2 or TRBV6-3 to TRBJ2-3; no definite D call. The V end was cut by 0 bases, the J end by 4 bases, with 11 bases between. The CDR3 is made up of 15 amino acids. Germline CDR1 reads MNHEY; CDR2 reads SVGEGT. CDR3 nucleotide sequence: TGTGCCAGCAGTTACTCGTTCTCAAAATCAGATACGCAGTATTTT. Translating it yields CASSYSFSKSDTQYF.

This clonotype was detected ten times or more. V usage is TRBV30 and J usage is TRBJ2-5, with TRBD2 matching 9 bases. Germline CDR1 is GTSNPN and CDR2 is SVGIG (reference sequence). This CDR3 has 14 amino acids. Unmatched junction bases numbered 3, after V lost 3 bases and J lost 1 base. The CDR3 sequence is CAWRRGGVQETQYF. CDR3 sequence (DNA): TGTGCCTGGAGACGCGGGGGGGTCCAAGAGACCCAGTACTTC.